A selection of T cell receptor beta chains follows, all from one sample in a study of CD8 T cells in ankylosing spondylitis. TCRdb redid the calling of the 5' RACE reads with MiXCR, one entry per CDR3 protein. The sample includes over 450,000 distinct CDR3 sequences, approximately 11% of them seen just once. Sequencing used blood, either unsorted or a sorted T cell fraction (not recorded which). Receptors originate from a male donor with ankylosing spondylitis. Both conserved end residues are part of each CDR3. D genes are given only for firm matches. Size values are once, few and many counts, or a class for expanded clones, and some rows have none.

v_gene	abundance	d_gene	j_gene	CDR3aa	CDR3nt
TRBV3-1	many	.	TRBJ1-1	CASSQSQGKSRTEAFF	TGTGCCAGCAGCCAGTCCCAGGGAAAGTCCAGGACTGAAGCTTTCTTT
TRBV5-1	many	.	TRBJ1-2	CASSFPRNYGYTF	TGCGCCAGCAGCTTCCCCCGAAACTATGGCTACACCTTC
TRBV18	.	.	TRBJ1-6	CASSLRVENSPLHF	TGTGCCAGCTCACTCAGGGTTGAGAATTCACCCCTCCACTTT
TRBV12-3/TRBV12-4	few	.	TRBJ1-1	CASRLGDTEAFF	TGTGCCAGCAGGCTGGGGGACACTGAAGCTTTCTTT
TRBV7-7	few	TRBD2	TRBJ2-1	CAIQGLAGGPGGDEQFF	TGTGCCATCCAGGGACTAGCGGGAGGGCCCGGGGGCGATGAGCAGTTCTTC
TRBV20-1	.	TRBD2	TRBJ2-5	CSATPGLAFETQYF	TGCAGTGCTACCCCGGGACTAGCCTTCGAGACCCAGTACTTC
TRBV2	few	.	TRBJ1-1	CANKKDRTNTEAFF	TGTGCCAACAAAAAAGACAGAACTAACACTGAAGCTTTCTTT
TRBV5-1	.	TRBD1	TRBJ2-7	CASSVGTGALAYEQYF	TGCGCCAGCAGCGTTGGCACAGGGGCCCTCGCCTACGAGCAGTACTTC
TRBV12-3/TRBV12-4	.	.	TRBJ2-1	CASSLEVSNEQFF	TGTGCCAGCAGTTTGGAGGTGAGCAATGAGCAGTTCTTC
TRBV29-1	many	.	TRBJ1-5	CSVGQDRNQPQHF	TGCAGCGTTGGCCAGGACAGAAATCAGCCCCAGCATTTT
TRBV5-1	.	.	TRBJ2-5	CASSPGTEYQETQYF	TGCGCCAGCAGCCCCGGGACGGAGTACCAAGAGACCCAGTACTTC
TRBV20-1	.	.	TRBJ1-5	CSAISGAGNQPQHF	TGCAGTGCTATCTCAGGGGCTGGGAATCAGCCCCAGCATTTT
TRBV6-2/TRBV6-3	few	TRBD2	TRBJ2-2	CASSPLPLAGYTGELFF	TGTGCCAGCAGCCCCCTCCCCCTAGCGGGGTACACCGGGGAGCTGTTTTTT
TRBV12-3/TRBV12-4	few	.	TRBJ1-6	CASSAKGNSPLHF	TGTGCCAGCAGTGCGAAAGGAAATTCACCCCTCCACTTT
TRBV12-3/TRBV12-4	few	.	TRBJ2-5	CASSQDLHQETQYF	TGTGCCAGCAGTCAGGACCTCCACCAAGAGACCCAGTACTTC
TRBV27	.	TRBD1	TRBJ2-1	CASTWGGTGGSNEQFF	TGTGCCAGCACCTGGGGGGGGACAGGGGGGAGCAATGAGCAGTTCTTC
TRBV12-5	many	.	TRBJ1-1	CASGLVARPVKAFF	TGTGCTAGTGGTTTGGTTGCCCGCCCCGTCAAAGCTTTCTTT
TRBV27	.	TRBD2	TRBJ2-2	CASRLGLAGGSGELFF	TGTGCCAGCAGACTGGGACTAGCGGGAGGATCCGGGGAGCTGTTTTTT
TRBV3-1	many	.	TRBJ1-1	CASSQAGANELNTEAFF	TGTGCCAGCAGCCAAGCGGGGGCGAACGAGCTGAACACTGAAGCTTTCTTT
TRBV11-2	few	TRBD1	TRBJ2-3	CASSLHGQGSTDTQYF	TGTGCCAGCAGCTTACACGGACAGGGGAGCACAGATACGCAGTATTTT
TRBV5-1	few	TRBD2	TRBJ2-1	CASSLVVAGASGNEQFF	TGCGCCAGCAGCTTGGTGGTAGCGGGAGCTAGCGGAAATGAGCAGTTCTTC
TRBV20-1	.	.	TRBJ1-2	CSAPDSSNYGYTF	TGCAGTGCTCCGGACAGCTCTAACTATGGCTACACCTTC
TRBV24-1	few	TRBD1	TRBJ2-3	CATSDPPGQGTDTQYF	TGTGCCACCAGTGATCCGCCGGGACAGGGAACAGATACGCAGTATTTT
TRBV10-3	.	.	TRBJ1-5	CAISESGGKQPQHF	TGTGCCATCAGTGAGTCGGGAGGGAAGCAGCCCCAGCATTTT
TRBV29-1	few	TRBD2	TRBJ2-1	CSVGTTVEQFF	TGCAGCGTGGGGACTACGGTTGAGCAGTTCTTC
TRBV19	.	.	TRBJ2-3	CASSIGGGTDTQYF	TGTGCCAGTAGTATCGGGGGAGGCACAGATACGCAGTATTTT
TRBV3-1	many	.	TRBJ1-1	CASSERQDLNTEAFF	TGTGCCAGCAGCGAAAGACAGGACTTGAACACTGAAGCTTTCTTT
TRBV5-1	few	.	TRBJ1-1	CASKTGTNTEAFF	TGCGCCAGCAAGACGGGTACGAACACTGAAGCTTTCTTT
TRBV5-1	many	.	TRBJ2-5	CASSLGPELYQETQYF	TGCGCCAGCAGCTTGGGTCCGGAGCTGTACCAAGAGACCCAGTACTTC
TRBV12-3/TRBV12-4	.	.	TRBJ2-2	CAIGSGELFF	TGTGCCATCGGGAGCGGGGAGCTGTTTTTT
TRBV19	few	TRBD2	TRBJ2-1	CASRASGSVHEQFF	TGTGCCAGTAGGGCTAGCGGGAGTGTCCATGAGCAGTTCTTC
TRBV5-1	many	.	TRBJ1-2	CASSFTGYYGYTF	TGCGCCAGCAGCTTCACAGGGTACTATGGCTACACCTTC
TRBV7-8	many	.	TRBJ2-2	CASSLRDFGELFF	TGTGCCAGCAGCTTAAGGGACTTCGGGGAGCTGTTTTTT
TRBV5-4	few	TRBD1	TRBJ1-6	CASSIQGLGSYNSPLHF	TGTGCCAGCAGCATACAGGGGTTAGGATCCTATAATTCACCCCTCCACTTT
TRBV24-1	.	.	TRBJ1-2	CATSGQAGYGYTF	TGTGCCACCAGTGGGCAAGCCGGCTATGGCTACACCTTC
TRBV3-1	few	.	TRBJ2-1	CASSQVAGEQFF	TGTGCCAGCAGCCAAGTTGCTGGCGAGCAGTTCTTC
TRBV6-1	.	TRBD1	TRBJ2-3	CASSEVRGLGRDTQYF	TGTGCCAGCAGTGAAGTGAGGGGGCTCGGTAGAGATACGCAGTATTTT
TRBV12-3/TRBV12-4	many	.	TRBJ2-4	CASSPEAIQYF	TGTGCCAGCAGCCCCGAGGCCATTCAGTACTTC
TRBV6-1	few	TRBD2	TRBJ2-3	CASPAGTSGIYSTDTQYF	TGTGCCAGCCCCGCGGGGACTAGCGGGATATATAGCACAGATACGCAGTATTTT
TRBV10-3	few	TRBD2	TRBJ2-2	CAIRSTSGGSNTGELFF	TGTGCCATCAGATCGACTAGCGGGGGGTCGAACACCGGGGAGCTGTTTTTT
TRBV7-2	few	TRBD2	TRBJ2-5	CASRLAYQETQYF	TGTGCCAGCAGACTAGCGTATCAAGAGACCCAGTACTTC
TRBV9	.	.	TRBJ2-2	CASSDRPGRKSTGELFF	TGTGCCAGCAGCGACCGACCGGGACGGAAGTCCACCGGGGAGCTGTTTTTT
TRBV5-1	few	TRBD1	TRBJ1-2	CASSLTGGVDYGYTF	TGCGCCAGCAGCTTGACAGGGGGAGTCGACTATGGCTACACCTTC
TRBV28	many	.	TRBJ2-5	CASSATPPRSQYF	TGTGCCAGCAGTGCTACCCCTCCACGGTCCCAGTACTTC
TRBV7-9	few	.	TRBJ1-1	CASSPSGGYMNTEAFF	TGTGCCAGCAGCCCCTCTGGCGGTTACATGAACACTGAAGCTTTCTTT
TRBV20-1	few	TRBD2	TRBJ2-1	CSARRPGTSGSNEQFF	TGCAGTGCTAGAAGGCCCGGGACTAGCGGGAGCAATGAGCAGTTCTTC
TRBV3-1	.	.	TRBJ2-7	CASSQDLGTEGYEQYF	TGTGCCAGCAGCCAAGATTTAGGGACGGAGGGCTACGAGCAGTACTTC
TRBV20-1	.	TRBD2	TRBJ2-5	CSAHAPSGRLETQYF	TGCAGTGCCCACGCCCCTAGCGGGAGGTTAGAGACCCAGTACTTC
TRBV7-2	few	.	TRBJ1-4	CASSSQAANEKLFF	TGTGCCAGCAGCTCACAGGCTGCTAATGAAAAACTGTTTTTT
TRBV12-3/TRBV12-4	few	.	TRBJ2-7	CASSSGSGGGSYEQYF	TGTGCCAGCAGTTCAGGATCAGGAGGGGGCTCCTACGAGCAGTACTTC
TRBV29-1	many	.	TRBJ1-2	CSAVGGADYGYTF	TGCAGCGCTGTCGGGGGGGCGGACTATGGCTACACCTTC